The text below deals with one T cell receptor beta chain. The target antigen is unknown. Researchers secured at least one pre-ART and at least two post-ART PBMC samples from each donor. These data belong to a study of long-term antiretroviral therapy in people with HIV. Across the whole study: The oldest specimens predate the 2015 immediate-ART recommendation by about a decade.

The CDR3 is 14 amino acids. V was clipped by 7 bases and J by 8 bases, with 20 bases between them. Per germline, CDR1 MDHEN and CDR2 SYDVKM. Study findings and constraints: Those clones which expanded before ART made up the dominant part of the repertoire at all time points.

Survey-level immunoSEQ v3.0 assays were run. Clones were sequenced by immunoSEQ multiplex PCR, and TCRdb holds only the in-frame ones, with some missing. The sample records 23,000 or so clones, roughly 82% being singletons. The sample consisted of unsorted PBMCs, taken 0.3 years after starting antiretroviral therapy. The source of this sequence is a man aged 50 or older with HIV. The V and J genes are TRBV28 and TRBJ1-2, with D unresolved. CDR3 bases: TGTGCCAGCATGAAGGCGGCTCTAACGCGGGGCTACACCTTC. It is translated as CASMKAALTRGYTF.